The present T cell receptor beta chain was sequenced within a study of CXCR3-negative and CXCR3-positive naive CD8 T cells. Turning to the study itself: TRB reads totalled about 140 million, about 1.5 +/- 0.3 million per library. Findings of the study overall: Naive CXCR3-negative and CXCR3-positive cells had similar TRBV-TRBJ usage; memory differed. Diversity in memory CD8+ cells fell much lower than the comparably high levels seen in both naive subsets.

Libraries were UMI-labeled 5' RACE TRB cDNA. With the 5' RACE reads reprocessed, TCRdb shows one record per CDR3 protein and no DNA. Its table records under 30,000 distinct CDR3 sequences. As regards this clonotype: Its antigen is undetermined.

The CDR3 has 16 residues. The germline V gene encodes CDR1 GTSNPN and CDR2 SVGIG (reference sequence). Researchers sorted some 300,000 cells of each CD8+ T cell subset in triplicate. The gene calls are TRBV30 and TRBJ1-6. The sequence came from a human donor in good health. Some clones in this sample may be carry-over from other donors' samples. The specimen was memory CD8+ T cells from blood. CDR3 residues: CAWDPGGESFASPLHF. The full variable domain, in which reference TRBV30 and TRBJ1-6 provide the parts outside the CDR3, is SQTIHQWPATLVQPVGSPLSLECTVEGTSNPNLYWYRQAAGRGLQLLFYSVGIGQISSEVPQNLSASRPQDRQFILSSKKLLLSDSGFYLCAWDPGGESFASPLHFGNGTRLTVT.